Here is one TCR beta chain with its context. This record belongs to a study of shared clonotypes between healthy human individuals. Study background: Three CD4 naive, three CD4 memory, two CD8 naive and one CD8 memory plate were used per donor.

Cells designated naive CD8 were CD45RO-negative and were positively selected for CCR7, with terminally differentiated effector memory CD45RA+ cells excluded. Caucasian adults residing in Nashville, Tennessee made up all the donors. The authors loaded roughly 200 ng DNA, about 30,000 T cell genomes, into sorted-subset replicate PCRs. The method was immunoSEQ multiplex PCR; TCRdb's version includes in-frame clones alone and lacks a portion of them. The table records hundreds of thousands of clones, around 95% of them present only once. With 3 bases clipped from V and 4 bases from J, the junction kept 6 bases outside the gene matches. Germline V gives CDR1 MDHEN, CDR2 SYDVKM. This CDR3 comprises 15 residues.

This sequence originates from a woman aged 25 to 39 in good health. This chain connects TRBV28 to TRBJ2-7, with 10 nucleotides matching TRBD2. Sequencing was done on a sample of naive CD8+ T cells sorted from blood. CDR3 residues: CASSFPAGGPYEQYF. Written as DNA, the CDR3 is TGTGCCAGCAGTTTTCCAGCGGGAGGGCCTTACGAGCAGTACTTC.